Following are 22 T cell receptor beta chains from one sample sequenced in a study of cytomegalovirus exposure and HLA in healthy donors. Both 60 Vbeta primers and 13 Jbeta primers went into the PCR. The method was immunoSEQ multiplex PCR; TCRdb's version includes in-frame clones alone and lacks a portion of them. The table records 150,000 to 200,000 clones, about 80% of them present only once. The material sequenced was PBMCs. The receptors were sampled from a woman aged 40 to 50 in good health and CMV-seronegative.

The rearrangement uses TRBV11-3 and TRBJ2-1, with 8 bases matching TRBD1. In germline, CDR1 is SGHNT, CDR2 YENEEA. V lost 5 bases to trimming and J lost 2 bases; unmatched junction nucleotides: 5. The CDR3 is 15 residues long. CDR3 residues: CASSLRTGTYNEQFF. For the CDR3, the DNA is TGTGCCAGCAGCCTCAGGACAGGGACCTACAATGAGCAGTTCTTC.

This clone was picked up one time. The chain recombines TRBV30 with TRBJ1-1; TRBD1 matches at 8 bases. With 6 bases clipped from V and 0 bases from J, the junction kept 6 bases outside the gene matches. Germline CDR1 reads GTSNPN; CDR2 reads SVGIG (reference sequence). CDR3 length equals 14 residues. CDR3 sequence: CACPGTGLNTEAFF. CDR3 bases: TGTGCCTGCCCCGGGACAGGTCTGAACACTGAAGCTTTCTTT.

This clone was seen once. The rearrangement uses TRBV7-8 and TRBJ2-6; no clear D gene. The CDR3 extends over 15 amino acids. Germline lookup yields CDR1 SGHVS and CDR2 FQNEAQ. V lost 2 bases to trimming and J lost 3 bases, with 8 bases between them. The CDR3 bases are TGTGCCAGCAGCTTAAGCCCCCATGGGGCCAACGTCCTGACTTTC. The encoded protein is CASSLSPHGANVLTF.

The rearrangement links TRBV7-2 to TRBJ1-3; 9 nucleotides match TRBD1. The CDR3 runs 17 residues. Trimming cost V 6 bases and J 3 bases; bases outside gene matches: 12. The germline V gene encodes CDR1 SGHTA and CDR2 FQGNSA. CDR3 sequence reads: CASRDPGQGIGGNTIYF. CDR3 sequence (DNA): TGTGCCAGCAGGGATCCGGGACAGGGAATTGGTGGAAACACCATATATTTT.

The chain uses TRBV7-2 and TRBJ1-1, with D possibly being TRBD1 (6 bases). The CDR3 spans 14 residues. Per germline, CDR1 SGHTA and CDR2 FQGNSA. With 1 base removed from V and 2 bases from J, the gap between germline ends came to 8 bases. The CDR3 protein is CASSLDRANTEAFF. In nucleotides, the CDR3 is TGTGCCAGCAGCTTAGACAGGGCCAACACTGAAGCTTTCTTT.

V and J are TRBV11-2 and TRBJ2-1; 9 bases map to TRBD2. This CDR3 has 16 residues. The trim removed 6 bases at V and 0 bases at J, leaving 6 bases unmatched. CDR1 and CDR2 (germline): SGHAT, FQNNGV. This CDR3 reads CASRHLAGRSYNEQFF. The CDR3 DNA is TGTGCCAGCAGGCACCTAGCGGGACGCTCCTACAATGAGCAGTTCTTC.

This chain uses TRBV6-1 with TRBJ2-2; 14 bases are shared with TRBD2. The V segment lost 4 bases and the J segment 2 bases; nucleotides outside the gene matches: 6. The CDR3 extends over 18 amino acids. Germline V gene data show CDR1 as MNHNS and CDR2 as SASEGT. The CDR3 sequence is CASSGLAGGFGNTGELFF. The CDR3 DNA is TGTGCCAGCAGTGGACTAGCGGGAGGGTTTGGAAACACCGGGGAGCTGTTTTTT.

About this clone itself: A junction boundary mismatches the germline segment, possibly from a read error. The V and J genes are TRBV6-1 and TRBJ2-6; D possibly corresponds to TRBD1 (6 bases). The CDR3 has 14 amino acids. Germline V gene sequence: CDR1 MNHNS, CDR2 SASEGT. The CDR3 region has the DNA TGTGCCAGCAGTGGGCTGGCAGGGGCCAACGGCCTGACTTTC. Translation gives CASSGLAGANGLTF.

CDR3 region: CASSLTGVEQYF. CDR3 bases: TGTGCCAGCAGTCTCACAGGGGTCGAGCAGTACTTC. V is TRBV11-2 and J is TRBJ2-7; 7 bases are a match to TRBD1. Per the germline V gene, CDR1 is SGHAT and CDR2 is FQNNGV. This CDR3 comprises 12 residues. After removal of 6 bases from V and 6 bases from J, the junction contained 5 bases not matched to a gene.

This rearrangement joins TRBV6-5 to TRBJ2-7, with 7 bases aligning to TRBD1. This CDR3 spans 15 amino acids. Germline CDR1 MNHEY, CDR2 SVGAGI. Trimming took 0 bases from V and 2 from J; bases not matched to a gene: 4. CDR3 bases: TGTGCCAGCAGTTACTCGCCTCAGGGGGCCTACGAGCAGTACTTC. It translates to CASSYSPQGAYEQYF.

The rearrangement joins TRBV2 to TRBJ2-7, with D possibly being TRBD1 (5 bases). Germline CDR1 SNHLY, CDR2 FYNNEI. Between the trimmed V and J ends, which lost 4 bases and 4 bases, there was a span of 8 bases. This CDR3 contains 12 residues. Here the CDR3 DNA reads TGTGCCAGCAGTGTATCAGGGTACGAGCAGTACTTC. It is translated as CASSVSGYEQYF.

The chain joins TRBV7-2 to TRBJ2-1; 7 positions agree with TRBD2. The V gene's germline CDR1 is SGHTA and CDR2 FQGNSA. The CDR3 length is 14 residues. Germline trimming cut 6 bases from V and 4 bases from J; bases unmatched to any gene: 6. The CDR3 spells CASSWPSGYNEQFF. The CDR3 nucleotides are TGTGCCAGCAGTTGGCCTAGCGGTTACAATGAGCAGTTCTTC.

The chain recombines TRBV28 with TRBJ2-7; TRBD1 matches at 7 bases. V gave up 8 bases and J gave up 3 bases; unmatched junction bases: 10. The CDR3 sequence is 14 residues long. The germline V gene has CDR1 MDHEN and CDR2 SYDVKM. As DNA, the CDR3 is TGTGCCAGCCGTCCCGGGACAGACATCTACGAGCAGTACTTC. As protein: CASRPGTDIYEQYF.

The chain couples TRBV28 to TRBJ1-5; the D gene is possibly TRBD1 (5 bases). Trimming took off 6 bases at V and 6 bases at J, with 9 bases between the two ends. There are 12 residues in the CDR3. From germline, CDR1 is MDHEN and CDR2 SYDVKM. This CDR3 is CASSLGGQPQHF. The CDR3 nucleotides read TGTGCCAGCAGCCTCGGGGGTCAGCCCCAGCATTTT.

V is TRBV19 and J is TRBJ2-1; no firm D call. This CDR3 region has 15 residues. Germline CDR1 reads LNHDA; CDR2 reads SQIVND (reference sequence). The V gene lost 3 bases and the J gene lost 2 bases, with 11 bases spanning the gap. The CDR3 nucleotides are TGTGCCAGTAGTATCCCGGGTATTACCTACAATGAGCAGTTCTTC. Amino acid sequence: CASSIPGITYNEQFF.

The V and J genes are TRBV19 and TRBJ1-1, with 7 bases matching TRBD1. The CDR3 extends over 14 amino acids. The junction had 10 bases not matched to a gene; V was cut back by 5 bases and J by 7 bases. From germline, CDR1 is LNHDA and CDR2 SQIVND (reference sequence). In DNA, the CDR3 is TGTGCCAGTAGTCCCGGGACAGAAGGTCTTGAAGCTTTCTTT. It codes for CASSPGTEGLEAFF. Full variable domain (outside the CDR3, taken from reference TRBV19 and TRBJ1-1): DGGITQSPKYLFRKEGQNVTLSCEQNLNHDAMYWYRQDPGQGLRLIYYSQIVNDFQKGDIAEGYSVSREKKESFPLTVTSAQKNPTAFYLCASSPGTEGLEAFFGQGTRLTVV.

This clone occurred once. This chain connects TRBV10-3 to TRBJ1-5; 10 nucleotides match TRBD1. V shed 5 bases, J shed 6 bases, and the junction held 10 bases outside the gene matches. The CDR3 runs 16 residues. CDR1 and CDR2 (germline): ENHRY, SYGVKD. The CDR3: CAISPGIDRGRQPQHF. The CDR3 DNA reads as TGTGCCATCAGTCCGGGTATTGACAGGGGGCGTCAGCCCCAGCATTTT.

The V call is TRBV5-1, the J call TRBJ2-7; 7 bases align to TRBD1. The junction had 11 bases not matched to a gene; V was cut back by 1 base and J by 1 base. The CDR3 has 17 residues. Germline values: CDR1 SGHRS, CDR2 YFSETQ. The CDR3 spells CASSLQTGTIGSYEQYF. CDR3 in DNA: TGCGCCAGCAGCTTGCAGACAGGGACCATTGGTTCCTACGAGCAGTACTTC.

V usage is TRBV15 and J usage is TRBJ1-5; D ambiguous. Germline assignment: CDR1 LNHNV and CDR2 YYDKDF (reference sequence). V lost 5 bases, J lost 6 bases, and 14 bases lay in between. This CDR3 comprises 14 residues. The CDR3 region is CATSRGSALQPQHF. CDR3 nucleotides: TGTGCCACCAGCCGCGGCTCCGCTCTTCAGCCCCAGCATTTT. The full variable domain, completed using reference TRBV15 and TRBJ1-5, is DAMVIQNPRYQVTQFGKPVTLSCSQTLNHNVMYWYQQKSSQAPKLLFHYYDKDFNNEADTPDNFQSRRPNTSFCFLDIRSPGLGDTAMYLCATSRGSALQPQHFGDGTRLSIL.

This chain connects TRBV28 to TRBJ2-1; the match to TRBD2 covers 10 bases. Germline values: CDR1 MDHEN, CDR2 SYDVKM. V was clipped by 3 bases and J by 6 bases; unmatched bases: 5. The CDR3 length is 15 residues. DNA of the CDR3: TGTGCCAGCAGTTTTCTAGCGGGAGAGAGCAATGAGCAGTTCTTC. This encodes CASSFLAGESNEQFF. The complete variable domain, with remaining parts taken from reference TRBV28 and TRBJ2-1, reads DVKVTQSSRYLVKRTGEKVFLECVQDMDHENMFWYRQDPGLGLRLIYFSYDVKMKEKGDIPEGYSVSREKKERFSLILESASTNQTSMYLCASSFLAGESNEQFFGPGTRLTVL.

A few counts support this clone. The rearrangement joins TRBV6-6 to TRBJ2-3; D is unresolved. Germline values: CDR1 MNHNY, CDR2 SVGAGI (reference sequence). V lost 4 bases and J 4 bases, leaving 12 bases between the germline ends. This CDR3 has 14 residues. The CDR3 sequence is CASSSTLRADTQYF. The CDR3 DNA sequence: TGTGCCAGCAGTTCGACTTTACGTGCAGATACGCAGTATTTT.

This chain connects TRBV19 to TRBJ2-3, with TRBD2 matching 11 bases. The CDR3 loop spans 18 amino acids. The V and J ends lost 2 bases and 2 bases, in that order; junction bases with no gene match: 9. In germline, CDR1 is LNHDA, CDR2 SQIVND (reference sequence). CDR3 nucleotide sequence: TGTGCCAGTAGTATACTCTCCCCACTAGCGGGGGCCACAGATACGCAGTATTTT. This codes for CASSILSPLAGATDTQYF.